The present T cell receptor beta chain was sequenced within a study of T cells after yellow fever vaccination. Study information: SMART-Seq v4 Ultra Low Input prepared libraries from low-cell fractions.

This CDR3 region has 14 residues. Germline values: CDR1 SGHRS, CDR2 YFSETQ. Trimming shortened V by 3 bases and J by 4 bases, and 11 bases separated the two germline ends. TCRdb redid the calling of the 5' RACE reads with MiXCR, one entry per CDR3 protein. The sample has about 350,000 distinct CDR3 sequences, 7% to 10% seen once. Concerning this clonotype: Its antigen is as yet unknown.

General observations from the study: Of the clonotypes, a small share occurred in both CD4 and CD8 compartments. The secondary response was weaker but peaked faster, day 5 versus 15.

Sequencing was performed on PBMCs, taken around 45 days after the first yellow fever vaccination. This chain links TRBV5-1 with TRBJ2-1; D assignment may be TRBD1 or TRBD2 (6 bases each). The receptor was derived from a man between 18 and 35 years old who received the YFV17D yellow fever vaccine. The CDR3 region is CASSSEGGYNEQFF. As DNA, the CDR3 is TGCGCCAGCAGCTCGGAGGGGGGTTACAATGAGCAGTTCTTC. The full variable domain, with the rest looked up from reference TRBV5-1 and TRBJ2-1, is KAGVTQTPRYLIKTRGQQVTLSCSPISGHRSVSWYQQTPGQGLQFLFEYFSETQRNKGNFPGRFSGRQFSNSRSEMNVSTLELGDSALYLCASSSEGGYNEQFFGPGTRLTVL.